Each of the 2 T cell receptor beta chains below was sequenced from the same sample in a study of T cell changes during pregnancy in multiple sclerosis. Clones were read by immunoSEQ multiplex PCR, and TCRdb kept only the in-frame ones, dropping some. This sample has roughly 40,000 clones, with about 91% found just once. Specimen: CD8+ T cells from peripheral blood mononuclear cells, collected before pregnancy. The receptors originated from a female donor with multiple sclerosis, enrolled in a pregnancy study.

This chain connects TRBV12-1 to TRBJ1-1; TRBD1, the D gene given by the table, was not confirmed from the DNA. TRBV12-1 is described as a pseudogene. The CDR3 is 16 residues long. The CDR3 is CASSSLSTGGDTEAFF. In DNA, the CDR3 is TGTGCCAGCAGCTCACTTTCGACAGGGGGTGACACTGAAGCTTTCTTT.

The chain links TRBV5-4 to TRBJ1-1; 8 bases are shared with TRBD1. V lost 7 bases to trimming and J lost 10 bases; unmatched junction nucleotides: 27. The CDR3 spans 18 residues. Per the germline V gene, CDR1 is SGHNT and CDR2 is YYREEE (reference sequence). The CDR3 region has the DNA TGTGCCAGCGGTCCCCAGGTTATGGAGGGGGACAGGTCCCTCCGAGCTTTCTTT. Protein sequence: CASGPQVMEGDRSLRAFF.